These 21 T cell receptor beta chains originate from one sample sequenced in a study of cytomegalovirus exposure and HLA in healthy donors. 13 Jbeta primers and 60 Vbeta primers were used for the PCR. Repertoires were generated with immunoSEQ multiplex PCR, while TCRdb's copy carries only in-frame clones and drops some. Of nearly 110,000 clones in the sample, around 73% were seen once. The sample taken for sequencing was PBMCs. These receptors all come from a man younger than 40 in good health and CMV-seronegative.

This chain uses TRBV5-1 with TRBJ2-1; 8 bases fit TRBD2. V lost 3 bases, J lost 8 bases, and 10 bases stayed unmatched. The germline CDR1 and CDR2 sequences are SGHRS and YFSETQ. CDR3 length: 15 amino acids. CDR3 sequence: CASSSLGGGIDEQFF. CDR3 bases: TGCGCCAGCAGCTCCCTGGGCGGGGGGATCGATGAGCAGTTCTTC.

The rearrangement links TRBV7-3 to TRBJ2-7, with 9 bases lining up with TRBD1. The CDR3 totals 18 residues. J gave up 7 bases and V 7 bases, and 23 bases lay outside the gene matches. Germline-derived CDR1 and CDR2 are SGHTA and FQGTGA. The CDR3 here is CASTRPGTGPWATKEQYF. DNA for the CDR3: TGTGCCAGCACTCGACCAGGGACAGGGCCGTGGGCTACGAAAGAGCAGTACTTC.

DNA of the CDR3: TGTGCCAGCAGTTTAAAGGGGCCGGTTTTCCAAGCTTTCTTT. The encoded protein is CASSLKGPVFQAFF. The V call is TRBV27, the J call TRBJ1-1, with a tentative D call TRBD1 (5 bases). This CDR3 has 14 residues. V dropped 2 bases and J dropped 9 bases, with 16 bases sitting between them. Germline assignment: CDR1 MNHEY and CDR2 SMNVEV (reference sequence).

This clone occurred once. This chain joins TRBV18 and TRBJ1-1; D is unresolved. The CDR3 covers 14 residues. The germline V gene has CDR1 KGHSH and CDR2 LQKENI. V was trimmed by 6 bases and J by 7 bases, leaving 18 bases between them. The DNA of the CDR3 is TGTGCCAGCTCGGAGACGCGTGTGGAGAATGAAGCTTTCTTT. Protein product: CASSETRVENEAFF.

The chain links TRBV2 to TRBJ2-2; D is possibly TRBD1 (6 bases). This CDR3 is 15 amino acids long. The V and J ends lost 5 bases and 1 base respectively, with 11 bases between them. Per germline, CDR1 SNHLY and CDR2 FYNNEI. The CDR3 DNA reads as TGTGCCAGCAGTAAAGAGGGGGTGAACACCGGGGAGCTGTTTTTT. Residues: CASSKEGVNTGELFF.

The rearrangement joins TRBV19 to TRBJ1-3; D gene ambiguous. CDR3 length: 14 residues. With 9 bases removed from V and 3 bases from J, the gap between germline ends came to 15 bases. Looked up from germline, CDR1 is LNHDA and CDR2 is SQIVND (reference sequence). The CDR3 spells CASRFYGNGNTIYF. The CDR3 DNA follows: TGTGCCAGCCGATTTTACGGGAATGGAAACACCATATATTTT.

In regard to this clone: At one of its ends the junction is not consistent with the germline gene, which may arise from a read error. The V call is TRBV18, the J call TRBJ2-7; weak D call: TRBD2 (5 bases). CDR1 KGHSH and CDR2 LQKENI come from the germline V gene. The CDR3 loop spans 15 amino acids. This chain's CDR3 is CASSPVRTVTYEQYF. Written as DNA, the CDR3 is TGTGCCAGTTCACCAGTGAGGACTGTTACCTACGAGCAGTACTTC.

This sequence joins TRBV2 and TRBJ1-2; the match to TRBD1 covers 8 bases. Per the germline V gene, CDR1 is SNHLY and CDR2 is FYNNEI. J gave up 7 bases and V 3 bases, and 4 bases lay outside the gene matches. The CDR3 loop spans 13 amino acids. DNA of the CDR3: TGTGCCAGCAGTGATTCCAGGGGGCTTGGCTACACCTTC. Its translation: CASSDSRGLGYTF. The full variable domain, rest sourced from reference TRBV2 and TRBJ1-2, is EPEVTQTPSHQVTQMGQEVILRCVPISNHLYFYWYRQILGQKVEFLVSFYNNEISEKSEIFDDQFSVERPDGSNFTLKIRSTKLEDSAMYFCASSDSRGLGYTFGSGTRLTVV.

The chain employs TRBV10-2 and TRBJ1-1, with 9 bases aligning to TRBD1. Germline CDR1 and CDR2: WSHSY and SAAADI. J gave up 3 bases and V 6 bases, and 8 bases lay outside the gene matches. The CDR3 is 15 amino acids. Here the CDR3 DNA reads TGCGCCAGCAGACGGAACAGGGGGCGGGACACTGAAGCTTTCTTT. Protein sequence: CASRRNRGRDTEAFF.

The rearrangement links TRBV2 to TRBJ1-2, with 8 positions matching TRBD1. CDR3 length: 14 residues. Trimming took 5 bases from V and 8 from J; bases not matched to a gene: 10. CDR1 is SNHLY and CDR2 is FYNNEI in the germline V gene. The CDR3 DNA is TGTGCCAGCAGTCCGGAACGACAGGGGCAGGGCTACACCTTC. Its translation: CASSPERQGQGYTF.

The chain uses TRBV4-1 and TRBJ2-2; possibly TRBD2 for D (5 bases). CDR1 and CDR2 from the germline V gene are MGHRA and YSYEKL. CDR3 length: 14 amino acids. V lost 4 bases, J lost 4 bases, and 10 bases lay in between. CDR3 nucleotide sequence: TGCGCCAGCAGCCCCGGGATCCCCACCGGGGAGCTGTTTTTT. Residues: CASSPGIPTGELFF.

V gene TRBV7-8 combines with J gene TRBJ1-2; 8 bases are shared with TRBD1. The CDR3 totals 14 residues. Germline V gene sequence: CDR1 SGHVS, CDR2 FQNEAQ. The V segment lost 5 bases and the J segment 4 bases; nucleotides outside the gene matches: 6. The CDR3 reads CASSQGALGYGYTF. The DNA of the CDR3 is TGTGCCAGCAGCCAGGGGGCCTTGGGCTATGGCTACACCTTC. The full variable domain, with the rest looked up from reference TRBV7-8 and TRBJ1-2, is GAGVSQSPRYKVAKRGQDVALRCDPISGHVSLFWYQQALGQGPEFLTYFQNEAQLDKSGLPSDRFFAERPEGSVSTLKIQRTQQEDSAVYLCASSQGALGYGYTFGSGTRLTVV.

This clone appeared a few times. This rearrangement joins TRBV5-1 to TRBJ2-3, with 10 bases identical to TRBD2. With 6 bases clipped from V and 0 bases from J, the junction kept 4 bases outside the gene matches. This CDR3 has 15 residues. Germline-derived CDR1 and CDR2 are SGHRS and YFSETQ. Here the CDR3 DNA reads TGCGCCAGCACCCAACTAGCGGGGAGCACAGATACGCAGTATTTT. Translating it yields CASTQLAGSTDTQYF.

The rearrangement uses TRBV21-1 and TRBJ1-2; TRBD1 is taken as the D call from the table, unchecked against the DNA. TRBV21-1 is a recognized pseudogene. CDR3 length: 17 residues. This chain's CDR3 is CASSKRAPGARSYGYTF. CDR3 bases: TGTGCCAGCAGCAAAAGGGCTCCAGGGGCGAGATCCTATGGCTACACCTTC.

The chain is built from TRBV5-1 and TRBJ1-1; a possible D gene is TRBD1 (6 bases). In germline, CDR1 is SGHRS, CDR2 YFSETQ. The CDR3 spans 13 residues. Trimming took off 8 bases at V and 0 bases at J, with 11 bases between the two ends. CDR3 protein: CASLDSMNTEAFF. CDR3 DNA sequence: TGCGCCAGTCTGGACAGCATGAACACTGAAGCTTTCTTT.

The rearrangement joins TRBV5-1 to TRBJ2-1; D uncertain. CDR1 and CDR2 (germline): SGHRS, YFSETQ. This CDR3 has 11 amino acids. Trimming took 4 bases from V and 5 from J, leaving 4 bases between them. Here the CDR3 DNA reads TGCGCCAGCAGCCTTAACAATGAGCAGTTCTTC. Translated, it gives CASSLNNEQFF.

The chain joins TRBV2 to TRBJ2-5; TRBD1 matches at 9 bases. CDR1 and CDR2 from the germline V gene are SNHLY and FYNNEI. V was pared by 6 bases and J by 5 bases, with 7 bases of the junction left unmatched. The CDR3 sequence is 14 residues long. The CDR3 protein is CASREGQGGETQYF. Written as DNA, the CDR3 is TGTGCCAGCAGAGAGGGACAGGGAGGGGAGACCCAGTACTTC.

The rearrangement uses TRBV14 and TRBJ1-2; D unresolved. V dropped 1 base and J dropped 4 bases, with 13 bases sitting between them. This CDR3 region has 15 residues. Germline values: CDR1 SGHDN, CDR2 FVKESK. The CDR3 region has the DNA TGTGCCAGCAGCCAAGTGAGCGTCGGGTCCTATGGCTACACCTTC. This codes for CASSQVSVGSYGYTF.

The chain employs TRBV9 and TRBJ2-5; D is undetermined. Germline V lookup: CDR1 SGDLS, CDR2 YYNGEE. V lost 1 base, J lost 9 bases, and 16 bases lay in between. The CDR3 totals 14 residues. The CDR3 spells CASSVSPRAQPQYF. The CDR3 coding sequence is TGTGCCAGCAGCGTATCCCCCCGAGCTCAACCCCAGTACTTC.

The V and J genes are TRBV18 and TRBJ2-1; 7 nucleotides align to TRBD2. Germline-derived CDR1 and CDR2 are KGHSH and LQKENI. CDR3 length: 16 residues. Losses at the gene ends were 5 bases for V and 4 bases for J; bases not matched to a gene: 11. The CDR3 nucleotides are TGTGCCAGCTCATCCGACTTTGCGGGGGATTACAATGAGCAGTTCTTC. As protein: CASSSDFAGDYNEQFF.

The V gene is TRBV4-2, the J gene TRBJ2-5, with TRBD1 matching over 10 bases. The V segment lost 4 bases and the J segment 4 bases; nucleotides outside the gene matches: 6. CDR3 size: 15 residues. Germline CDR1 reads LGHNA; CDR2 reads YNFKEQ. CDR3 loop: CASSRGGDRGETQYF. The CDR3 region has the DNA TGTGCCAGCAGCCGGGGGGGGGACAGGGGAGAGACCCAGTACTTC.